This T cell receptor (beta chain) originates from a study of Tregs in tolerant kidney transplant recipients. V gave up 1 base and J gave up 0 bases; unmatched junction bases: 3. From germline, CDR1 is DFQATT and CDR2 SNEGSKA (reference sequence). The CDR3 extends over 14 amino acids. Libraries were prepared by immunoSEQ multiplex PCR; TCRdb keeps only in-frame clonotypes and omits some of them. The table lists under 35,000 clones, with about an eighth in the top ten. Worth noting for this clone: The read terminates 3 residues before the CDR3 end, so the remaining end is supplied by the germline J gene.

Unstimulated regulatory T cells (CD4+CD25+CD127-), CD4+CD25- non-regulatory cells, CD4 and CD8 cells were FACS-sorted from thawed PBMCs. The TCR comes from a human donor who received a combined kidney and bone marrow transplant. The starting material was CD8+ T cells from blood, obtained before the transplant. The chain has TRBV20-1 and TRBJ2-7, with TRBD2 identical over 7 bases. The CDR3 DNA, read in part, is TGCAGTGCTAGAGGTCGGGACTACTCCTACGAG. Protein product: CSARGRDYSYE. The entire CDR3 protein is CSARGRDYSYEQYF.